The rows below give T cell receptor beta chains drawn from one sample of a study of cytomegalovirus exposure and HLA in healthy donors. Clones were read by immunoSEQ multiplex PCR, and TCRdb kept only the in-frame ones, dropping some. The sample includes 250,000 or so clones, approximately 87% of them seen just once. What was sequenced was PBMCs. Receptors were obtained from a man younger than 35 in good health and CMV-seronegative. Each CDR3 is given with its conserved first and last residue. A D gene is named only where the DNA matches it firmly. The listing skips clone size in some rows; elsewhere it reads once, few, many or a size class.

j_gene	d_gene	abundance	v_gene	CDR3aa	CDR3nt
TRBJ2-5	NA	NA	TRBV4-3	CASSQEVVRETQYF	TGCGCCAGCAGCCAAGAAGTAGTTCGGGAGACCCAGTACTTC
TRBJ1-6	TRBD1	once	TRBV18	CASSRDRLESPLHF	TGTGCCAGCTCACGGGACAGGTTGGAGTCACCCCTCCACTTT
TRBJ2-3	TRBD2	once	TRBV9	CASSPGGGRWDTQYF	TGTGCCAGCAGCCCGGGAGGGGGGCGATGGGATACGCAGTATTTT
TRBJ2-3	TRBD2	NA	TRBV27	CASSSGTSGSADTQYF	TGTGCCAGCAGTTCAGGGACTAGCGGGTCCGCAGATACGCAGTATTTT
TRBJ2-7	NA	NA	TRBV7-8	CASSSPRAGSYEQYF	TGTGCCAGCAGCTCCCCCCGCGCTGGCTCCTACGAGCAGTACTTC
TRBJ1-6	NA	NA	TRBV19	CASSTRQNSPLHF	TGTGCCAGTAGTACTCGACAGAATTCACCCCTCCACTTT
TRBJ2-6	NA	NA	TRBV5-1	CASTPQLPGANVLTF	TGCGCCAGCACACCCCAACTGCCTGGGGCCAACGTCCTGACTTTC
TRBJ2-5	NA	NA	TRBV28	CASSLRVRPGRETQYF	TGTGCCAGCAGTTTACGCGTCAGACCTGGGAGGGAGACCCAGTACTTC
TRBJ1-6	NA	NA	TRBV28	CASSENSYNSPLHF	TGTGCCAGCAGTGAGAACTCCTATAATTCACCCCTCCACTTT
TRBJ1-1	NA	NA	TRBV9	CASSVVGWGTNTEAFF	TGTGCCAGCAGCGTAGTTGGTTGGGGGACAAACACTGAAGCTTTCTTT
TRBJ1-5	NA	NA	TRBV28	CASRSNNQPQHF	TGTGCCAGCAGATCAAACAATCAGCCCCAGCATTTT
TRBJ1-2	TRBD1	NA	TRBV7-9	CASSLAWDRGGYGYTF	TGTGCCAGCAGCTTAGCGTGGGACAGGGGAGGCTATGGCTACACCTTC
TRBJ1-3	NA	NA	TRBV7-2	CASSLGQLSGNTIYF	TGTGCCAGCAGCTTAGGACAGCTCTCTGGAAACACCATATATTTT
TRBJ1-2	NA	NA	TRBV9	CASSVGTTNYGYTF	TGTGCCAGCAGCGTAGGGACAACTAACTATGGCTACACCTTC
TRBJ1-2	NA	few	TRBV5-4	CASSRGGQGLMYGYTF	TGTGCCAGCAGCCGTGGCGGCCAGGGCCTTATGTATGGCTACACCTTC
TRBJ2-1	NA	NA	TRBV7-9	CASSLPVAEQFF	TGTGCCAGCAGCTTACCGGTTGCTGAGCAGTTCTTC
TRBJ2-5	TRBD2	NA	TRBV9	CASSARLAGEETQYF	TGTGCCAGCAGCGCCAGACTAGCGGGGGAAGAGACCCAGTACTTC
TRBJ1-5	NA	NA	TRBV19	CASSGRAALPQHF	TGTGCCAGTAGTGGCAGGGCAGCACTGCCCCAGCATTTT
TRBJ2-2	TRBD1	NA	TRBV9	CASSEGQATGELFF	TGTGCCAGCAGCGAGGGACAGGCTACCGGGGAGCTGTTTTTT
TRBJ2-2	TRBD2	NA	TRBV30	CAWSNWLAGESGELFF	TGTGCCTGGAGTAATTGGCTAGCGGGGGAGTCCGGGGAGCTGTTTTTT
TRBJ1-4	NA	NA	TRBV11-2	CASSLGHGRIPFF	TGTGCCAGCAGCTTGGGACACGGAAGAATCCCGTTTTTT
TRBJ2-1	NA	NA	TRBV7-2	CASSLPGQTLAASYNEQFF	TGTGCCAGCAGCTTGCCGGGACAGACGTTAGCGGCCTCCTACAATGAGCAGTTCTTC
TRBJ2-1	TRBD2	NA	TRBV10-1	CASSEPDGGEQFF	TGCGCCAGCAGTGAGCCGGACGGGGGGGAGCAGTTCTTC
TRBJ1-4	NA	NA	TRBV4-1	CASRGAGHEKLFF	TGCGCCAGCAGAGGGGCAGGTCATGAAAAACTGTTTTTT
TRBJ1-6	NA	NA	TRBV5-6	CASGNRVYNSPLHF	TGTGCCAGCGGTAACAGGGTGTACAATTCACCCCTCCACTTT
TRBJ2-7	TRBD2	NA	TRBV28	CASSSGGRWNEQYF	TGTGCCAGCAGCTCGGGAGGCAGGTGGAACGAGCAGTACTTC
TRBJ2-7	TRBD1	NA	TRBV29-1	CSVQGQGMSYEQYF	TGCAGCGTCCAGGGACAGGGGATGTCCTACGAGCAGTACTTC
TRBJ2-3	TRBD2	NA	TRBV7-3	CASSLGAGGQDTQYF	TGTGCCAGCAGCTTAGGGGCGGGAGGCCAAGATACGCAGTATTTT
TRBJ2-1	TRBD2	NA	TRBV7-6	CASSSIAGNDNEQFF	TGTGCCAGCAGCTCCATAGCGGGAAATGACAATGAGCAGTTCTTC
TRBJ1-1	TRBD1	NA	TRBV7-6	CASSSVPGQGAVTEAFF	TGTGCCAGCAGCTCAGTCCCGGGACAGGGGGCGGTGACTGAAGCTTTCTTT
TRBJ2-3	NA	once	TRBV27	CASSLSPRADTQYF	TGTGCCAGCAGTTTAAGTCCCAGGGCAGATACGCAGTATTTT
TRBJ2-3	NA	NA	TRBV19	CASSIGQTDTQYF	TGTGCCAGTAGTATAGGACAAACAGATACGCAGTATTTT
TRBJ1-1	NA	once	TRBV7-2	CASSLMSTEAFF	TGTGCCAGCAGCCTTATGAGCACTGAAGCTTTCTTT
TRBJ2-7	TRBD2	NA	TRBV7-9	CASSFGGTSGRITLGEQYF	TGTGCCAGCAGCTTTGGTGGGACTAGCGGGAGGATTACGTTGGGCGAGCAGTACTTC
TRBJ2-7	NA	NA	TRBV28	CASSLAQVGFYEQYF	TGTGCCAGCAGTTTAGCACAGGTCGGTTTCTACGAGCAGTACTTC
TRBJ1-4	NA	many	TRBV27	CASSFREREKLFF	TGTGCCAGCAGTTTCCGGGAACGGGAAAAACTGTTTTTT
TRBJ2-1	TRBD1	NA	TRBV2	CASTRQGAYNEQFF	TGTGCCAGCACGAGGCAGGGGGCCTACAATGAGCAGTTCTTC
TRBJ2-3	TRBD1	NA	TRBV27	CASNRRFFGQGQDTQYF	TGTGCCAGCAATCGTCGGTTTTTTGGACAGGGACAAGATACGCAGTATTTT
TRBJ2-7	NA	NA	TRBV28	CASSLPGYEQYF	TGTGCCAGCAGCCTTCCCGGGTACGAGCAGTACTTC
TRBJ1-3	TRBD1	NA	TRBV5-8	CASTTGLSWRNTIYF	TGTGCCAGCACGACAGGGCTCTCGTGGCGAAACACCATATATTTT
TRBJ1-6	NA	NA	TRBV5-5	CASSLNGDSPLHF	TGTGCCAGCAGCTTAAACGGGGATTCACCCCTCCACTTT
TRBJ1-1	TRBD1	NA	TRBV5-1	CASSSGQGYEAFF	TGCGCCAGCAGCTCGGGACAGGGGTATGAAGCTTTCTTT